The 9 T cell receptor beta chains in this list originate from one sample, sequenced in a study of identical twins. TCRdb passed the 5' RACE reads through MiXCR, listing each CDR3 protein once. The table lists some 1,700,000 distinct CDR3 sequences, less than 40% of them singletons. Material: cord blood. The receptor source for this set is a newborn girl in good health.

CDR3 sequence: CSARDKIRVGETQYF. The DNA for the CDR3 is TGCAGTGCTAGAGATAAAATAAGGGTTGGAGAGACCCAGTACTTC. The chain combines TRBV20-1 with TRBJ2-5, with D unresolved. CDR3 size: 15 residues. The germline V gene has CDR1 DFQATT and CDR2 SNEGSKA (reference sequence). The V gene lost 0 bases and the J gene lost 4 bases, with 15 bases spanning the gap.

In this sample, this clonotype turned up a few times. The V gene is TRBV7-2, the J gene TRBJ2-1; perhaps TRBD2 as D (6 bases). CDR1 and CDR2 (germline): SGHTA, FQGNSA. This CDR3 comprises 20 residues. V was pared by 3 bases and J by 0 bases, with 24 bases between. The CDR3 sequence is CASSFRLGTFTISSYNEQFF. CDR3 nucleotides: TGTGCCAGCAGCTTTCGACTCGGGACTTTCACTATAAGCTCCTACAATGAGCAGTTCTTC. Based on the CDR3 plus reference TRBV7-2 and TRBJ2-1, the full variable domain is GAGVSQSPSNKVTEKGKDVELRCDPISGHTALYWYRQSLGQGLEFLIYFQGNSAPDKSGLPSDRFSAERTGGSVSTLTIQRTQQEDSAVYLCASSFRLGTFTISSYNEQFFGPGTRLTVL.

A few counts support this clonotype. The CDR3 is CASSEYPSNTQYF. For the CDR3, the DNA is TGTGCCAGCAGTGAATATCCCTCAAATACGCAGTATTTT. This chain joins TRBV25-1 and TRBJ2-3; D remains ambiguous. The CDR3 has 13 residues. Germline assignment: CDR1 MGHDK and CDR2 SYGVNS. Trimming left V 0 bases short and J 7 bases short, with 8 bases between.

The chain uses TRBV5-6 and TRBJ1-5; no clear D. Germline V gene lookup returns CDR1 SGHDT and CDR2 YYEEEE. V was trimmed by 2 bases and J by 4 bases, leaving 13 bases between them. This CDR3 has 15 amino acids. The CDR3 region has the DNA TGTGCCAGCAGCTTTTGGAGACACCTTAATCAGCCCCAGCATTTT. It specifies CASSFWRHLNQPQHF.

This sequence joins TRBV3-1 and TRBJ1-1; TRBD1 agrees at 7 bases. V was pared by 1 base and J by 3 bases, with 11 bases of the junction left unmatched. The CDR3 loop spans 17 amino acids. From germline, CDR1 is LGHDT and CDR2 YNNKEL (reference sequence). The CDR3 loop reads CASSQGDLGQPYTEAFF. For the CDR3, the DNA is TGTGCCAGCAGCCAAGGCGACTTGGGACAGCCCTACACTGAAGCTTTCTTT.

J is TRBJ2-1 and V is TRBV25-1, with TRBD2 identical over 9 bases. The trim removed 1 base at V and 7 bases at J, leaving 5 bases unmatched. CDR3 length equals 15 residues. CDR1 MGHDK and CDR2 SYGVNS come from the germline V gene. For the CDR3, the DNA is TGTGCCAGCAGTGAATCCGGGACTAGCAAGAATGAGCAGTTCTTC. Translated: CASSESGTSKNEQFF.

This clonotype was seen many times. The rearrangement uses TRBV10-3 and TRBJ2-7; weak D call: TRBD1 (5 bases). CDR1 is ENHRY, CDR2 SYGVKD, per germline. The V gene lost 2 bases and the J gene lost 0 bases, with 14 bases spanning the gap. The CDR3 consists of 16 residues. Here the CDR3 DNA reads TGTGCCATCAGTGAGGCAGGGCCCGGAAGCTCCTACGAGCAGTACTTC. It yields the protein CAISEAGPGSSYEQYF.

The chain has TRBV4-1 and TRBJ2-5; possible D gene TRBD2, 6 bases. Germline V gene sequence: CDR1 MGHRA, CDR2 YSYEKL. The CDR3 is 16 residues long. Between the trimmed V and J ends, which lost 1 base and 2 bases, there was a span of 14 bases. The CDR3 spells CASSQGGGIRQETQYF. Written as DNA, the CDR3 is TGCGCCAGCAGCCAAGGGGGAGGAATCAGGCAAGAGACCCAGTACTTC.

The chain joins TRBV3-1 to TRBJ2-3, with 7 bases fitting TRBD2. The ends lost 4 bases at V and 2 bases at J; junction bases unmatched: 12. In germline, CDR1 is LGHDT, CDR2 YNNKEL (reference sequence). The CDR3 runs 17 residues. CDR3 coding DNA: TGTGCCAGCAGCCCCCTTAGTGGCGGGAGTGCCACAGATACGCAGTATTTT. Amino acids: CASSPLSGGSATDTQYF.